Listed below are T cell receptor beta chains from one sample, sequenced in a study of blood T cell repertoires in COVID-19. Data came from immunoSEQ multiplex PCR; TCRdb stores just in-frame clones and leaves some out. Here the sample spans 240,000 or so clones, about 84% being singletons. The specimen was PBMCs or T cells enriched from blood (not recorded which). These receptors were taken from a woman in her fifties or sixties who had recovered from COVID-19. Both conserved end residues are part of each CDR3. A D gene is named only where the DNA matches it firmly.

d_call	cdr3_length	v_call	j_call	cdr3_nt	cdr3_aa
.	14	TRBV4-3	TRBJ2-7	TGCGCCAGCAGCCAAGGAGAGGCGGGGACTGAGCAGTACTTC	CASSQGEAGTEQYF
.	13	TRBV12-3/TRBV12-4	TRBJ1-2	TGTGCCAGCAGTCCCGGACAAACCTATGGCTACACCTTC	CASSPGQTYGYTF
TRBD1	15	TRBV7-9	TRBJ1-1	TGTGCCAGCAGCTTAGCAACAGGGGAGAACACTGAAGCTTTCTTT	CASSLATGENTEAFF
.	14	TRBV5-4	TRBJ2-2	TGTGCCAGCAGCTCACAGGGTTTTTCCGGGGAGCTGTTTTTT	CASSSQGFSGELFF
.	15	TRBV5-1	TRBJ2-5	TGCGCCAGCAGCTTACCGCAGGGAACTAAAGAGACCCAGTACTTC	CASSLPQGTKETQYF
TRBD1	16	TRBV10-3	TRBJ1-6	TGTGCCATCAGTGGGGACCGGGACAGGGTACCCCACCGCCTCCACTTT	CAISGDRDRVPHRLHF
.	15	TRBV2	TRBJ2-2	TGTGCCAGCAGTGAATGGGCAGGGAACACCGGGGAGCTGTTTTTT	CASSEWAGNTGELFF
TRBD1	16	TRBV11-1	TRBJ1-1	TGTGCCAGCAGCACGAGGGGACAGGGGATGAACACTGAAGCTTTCTTT	CASSTRGQGMNTEAFF
.	13	TRBV24-1	TRBJ1-2	TGTGCCACCAGTGAAAGCCTGGACAGAAGCTACACCTTC	CATSESLDRSYTF
TRBD1	13	TRBV29-1	TRBJ2-7	TGCAGCGTGCCGGGACAGGGCACCTACGAGCAGTACTTC	CSVPGQGTYEQYF
TRBD1	13	TRBV29-1	TRBJ1-2	TGCAGCGTTGTAAAGGACAGGGTAAATGGCTACACCTTC	CSVVKDRVNGYTF
TRBD2	15	TRBV29-1	TRBJ2-3	TGCAGCGTTGCGACTAGCTCCCAAAGCACAGATACGCAGTATTTT	CSVATSSQSTDTQYF
TRBD1	15	TRBV19	TRBJ1-1	TGTGCCAGTAGTGCCCCGGACAGGGGGAGGACTGAAGCTTTCTTT	CASSAPDRGRTEAFF
.	12	TRBV29-1	TRBJ2-3	TGCAGCGCTGATCTAGACGCAGATACGCAGTATTTT	CSADLDADTQYF